This T cell receptor (beta chain) derives from a study of blood T cell repertoires in COVID-19 (TCRdb year 2020). Context from the whole study: The collaborator samples originated in the United States, Italy and Spain and spanned the acute and convalescent phases of COVID-19. The material from the prospective study consisted of cDNA or gDNA derived from T cells, B-cell-depleted T cells, or PBMCs. Deeply sampled blood TCRbeta repertoires from subjects exposed to, actively infected with, or recovered from COVID-19 were included in the dataset. The repertoires were released in a freely available public database meant as a resource for research on the immune response to SARS-CoV-2. Samples came from the ongoing ImmuneRACE study (first 160 participants) plus 1,254 subjects from 6 global collaborators. A de-identified subject ID, COVID-19 status, age in years and sex were almost always included in the sample metadata. Where available, HLA class I and class II types were taken from metadata supplied by the sample provider and were not determined by assay-based typing.

With respect to this clone: The clone's antigen remains unknown. It has no much larger one-base neighbor in the sample; base qualities were not kept.

The paper as a whole reports these results and caveats: The amount of clinical and demographic metadata varied by source and participant and was provided uncurated.

Whole blood was collected in K2EDTA tubes by collaborating institutions according to the institutions' own protocols. Collaborator samples were shipped for TCRbeta analysis as frozen whole blood, isolated PBMCs, or DNA extracted from either sample type. The immunoSEQ Assay, a bias-controlled multiplex PCR, was used to amplify TCRbeta CDR3 regions from genomic DNA. The study's processing was this. Within the assay, amplification of reference gene primers was used to estimate how many nucleated cells each sample contained. Sequence reads were collapsed and filtered to measure the absolute abundance of every unique TCRbeta CDR3 rearrangement. For each sample, productive Simpson clonality was calculated as the square root of Simpson's diversity index across productive rearrangements. Here the immuneACCESS table is served through TCRdb, limited to in-frame sequences with V and J called. Missing clones are a known gap in these copies; in checked studies unresolved V genes cover under half, and the rest lacks a known reason. D and trimming were read from the DNA, whereas the V and J calls and clone size are those reported in that table. Within this sample are under 95,000 clones, with over 80% of them counted one time only. The ten largest make up approximately 2.3% of the sample.

V loses 1 base, J loses 5 bases, and the germline ends lie 12 bases apart. Via the germline V gene, CDR1 is SGHTS and CDR2 YDEGEE. Spanning cysteine to phenylalanine, the CDR3 consists of 15 amino acids. Of the read, only the CDR3 DNA is kept; its 45 bases are in frame from base 1. This sequence originates from a woman aged 70-85 years with acute or convalescent COVID-19. The V gene is TRBV5-8 and the J gene is TRBJ1-4, with no confidently assigned D gene. Material: peripheral blood. The sequence in DNA is TGTGCCAGCAGCTTGAGCCAACTGGGCAATGAAAAACTGTTTTTT. The resulting protein is CASSLSQLGNEKLFF. The CDR3 plus the reference TRBV5-8 and TRBJ1-4 genes for the other parts give the full variable domain: EAGVTQSPTHLIKTRGQQATLRCSPISGHTSVYWYQQALGLGLQFLLWYDEGEERNRGNFPPRFSGRQFPNYSSELNVNALELEDSALYLCASSLSQLGNEKLFFGSGTQLSVL.